This entry lists 31 T cell receptor beta chains sequenced from one sample in a study of blood T cell repertoires in COVID-19 (dated by TCRdb to about 2020). Receptor amplification or capture employed the immunoSEQ multiplex PCR assay. TCRdb took this table from immuneACCESS and kept in-frame rearrangements with V and J called. Such tables lack part of the clones; where checked against another copy, unresolved V genes explain under half of the gap, and the rest is unexplained. This sample gives around 200,000 clones in total; 80% to 90% of them show up just once. The leading ten clones occupy 4.4% of the sample. Material: peripheral blood. The receptors come from a man aged 45 to 65 with acute or convalescent COVID-19.

The rearrangement links TRBV6-6 to TRBJ1-3; no clear D. V lost 7 bases and J 4 bases, leaving 8 bases between the germline ends. The CDR3 has 12 residues. The germline V gene encodes CDR1 MNHNY and CDR2 SVGAGI (reference sequence). CDR3 coding DNA: TGTGCCAGCACCACGGGAGGAAACACCATATATTTT. This sequence encodes CASTTGGNTIYF.

This clone has more than one count but fewer than ten. CDR3 nucleotides: TGTGCCTGGAGCCCTCACCCGGGACAGATGAACACTGAAGCTTTCTTT. It yields the protein CAWSPHPGQMNTEAFF. V usage is TRBV30 and J usage is TRBJ1-1; 7 positions agree with TRBD1. V lost 3 bases to trimming and J lost 0 bases; unmatched junction nucleotides: 10. Germline assignment: CDR1 GTSNPN and CDR2 SVGIG (reference sequence). The CDR3 contains 16 residues.

V and J are TRBV7-2 and TRBJ1-2; no clear D gene. Germline CDR1 is SGHTA and CDR2 is FQGNSA. V was pared by 1 base and J by 8 bases, with 8 bases between. The CDR3 totals 12 residues. This CDR3 reads CASSLVLEGYTF. The CDR3, as DNA: TGTGCCAGCAGCTTAGTACTCGAGGGCTACACCTTC. Together with reference TRBV7-2 and TRBJ1-2, the CDR3 gives the full variable domain: GAGVSQSPSNKVTEKGKDVELRCDPISGHTALYWYRQSLGQGLEFLIYFQGNSAPDKSGLPSDRFSAERTGGSVSTLTIQRTQQEDSAVYLCASSLVLEGYTFGSGTRLTVV.

The J gene is TRBJ1-6, the V gene TRBV6-6; 7 bases agree with TRBD1. The CDR3 is 15 residues long. Losses at the gene ends were 6 bases for V and 8 bases for J; bases not matched to a gene: 10. Germline assignment: CDR1 MNHNY and CDR2 SVGAGI (reference sequence). CDR3 in amino acids: CASRGAGTDYSPLHF. CDR3 bases: TGTGCCAGCAGGGGCGCCGGGACAGATTATTCACCCCTCCACTTT.

The rearrangement uses TRBV27 and TRBJ1-2, with 8 bases aligning to TRBD1. Trimming removed 5 bases from V and 7 bases from J; junction bases left unmatched: 3. The CDR3 totals 12 residues. Germline V CDR1 and CDR2: MNHEY, SMNVEV (reference sequence). The CDR3 loop reads CASSQGAGGYTF. CDR3 DNA: TGTGCCAGCAGTCAGGGGGCTGGTGGCTACACCTTC.

The chain uses TRBV24-1 and TRBJ2-1; 9 bases are shared with TRBD1. The CDR3 loop spans 16 amino acids. The V and J ends lost 5 bases and 5 bases, in that order; junction bases with no gene match: 9. Germline CDR1 reads KGHDR; CDR2 reads SFDVKD. The CDR3 nucleotides read TGTGCCACCAGTGGAACCGGGACAGGGAGCCACAATGAGCAGTTCTTC. It codes for CATSGTGTGSHNEQFF.

This clone was found once. The chain joins TRBV7-3 to TRBJ1-1; possible D gene TRBD1, 5 bases. With 0 bases removed from V and 5 bases from J, the gap between germline ends came to 10 bases. The CDR3 consists of 14 residues. The germline V gene has CDR1 SGHTA and CDR2 FQGTGA. CDR3 nucleotide sequence: TGTGCCAGCAGCTTAACGGGGACTGGGACTGAAGCTTTCTTT. Its protein is CASSLTGTGTEAFF.

The chain employs TRBV5-1 and TRBJ2-2, with D possibly matching TRBD1 (5 bases). Germline loops: CDR1 SGHRS, CDR2 YFSETQ. The V gene lost 2 bases and the J gene lost 7 bases, with 9 bases spanning the gap. The CDR3 contains 13 residues. CDR3 region: CASSFYQGGELFF. The CDR3 bases are TGCGCCAGCAGCTTCTACCAGGGCGGGGAGCTGTTTTTT.

This sequence joins TRBV14 and TRBJ2-5; D unresolved. The CDR3 has 12 residues. Germline CDR1 reads SGHDN; CDR2 reads FVKESK. V lost 4 bases and J lost 5, with 8 bases in between. The CDR3 bases are TGTGCCAGCAGCCGCGTTTGGGAGACCCAGTACTTC. It yields the protein CASSRVWETQYF.

The chain joins TRBV5-1 to TRBJ1-3; D gene uncertain. The germline V gene has CDR1 SGHRS and CDR2 YFSETQ. The CDR3 length is 15 residues. Trimming pared 2 bases from V and 2 bases from J, leaving 11 bases between. In nucleotides, the CDR3 is TGCGCCAGCAGCTTAAGTGGAACAGCTGGAAACACCATATATTTT. Amino acids: CASSLSGTAGNTIYF. Filled out from reference TRBV5-1 and TRBJ1-3, the complete variable domain reads KAGVTQTPRYLIKTRGQQVTLSCSPISGHRSVSWYQQTPGQGLQFLFEYFSETQRNKGNFPGRFSGRQFSNSRSEMNVSTLELGDSALYLCASSLSGTAGNTIYFGEGSWLTVV.

The CDR3, as DNA: TGTGCCAGCAGCTTGGAGATTTGGCGGGGGGCAAGCACAGATACGCAGTATTTT. It is translated as CASSLEIWRGASTDTQYF. The J gene is TRBJ2-3, the V gene TRBV5-6; 8 nucleotides match TRBD2. After removal of 0 bases from V and 0 bases from J, the junction contained 9 bases not matched to a gene. CDR3 length: 18 residues. The germline CDR1 and CDR2 sequences are SGHDT and YYEEEE.

The chain links TRBV18 to TRBJ1-1, with TRBD1 matching over 10 bases. Germline loops: CDR1 KGHSH, CDR2 LQKENI. Germline trimming cut 6 bases from V and 1 base from J; bases unmatched to any gene: 5. The CDR3 extends over 15 amino acids. The CDR3: CASSGTGATNTEAFF. The CDR3 DNA is TGTGCCAGCTCCGGGACAGGGGCAACGAACACTGAAGCTTTCTTT. The entire variable domain, with the rest obtained from reference TRBV18 and TRBJ1-1, is as follows: NAGVMQNPRHLVRRRGQEARLRCSPMKGHSHVYWYRQLPEEGLKFMVYLQKENIIDESGMPKERFSAEFPKEGPSILRIQQVVRGDSAAYFCASSGTGATNTEAFFGQGTRLTVV.

This chain links TRBV7-2 with TRBJ1-5, with D maybe TRBD1 (6 bases). V lost 8 bases, J lost 5 bases, and 13 bases lay in between. The V gene's germline CDR1 is SGHTA and CDR2 FQGNSA. CDR3 length equals 13 residues. DNA of the CDR3: TGTGCCAGCGCACGTGGGGGCGATCAGCCCCAGCATTTT. Amino acids: CASARGGDQPQHF.

DNA of the CDR3: TGTGCCAGCAGCGTAGACGGCGGAAGCAATCAGCCCCAGCATTTT. Protein sequence: CASSVDGGSNQPQHF. J is TRBJ1-5 and V is TRBV9; D is unresolved. The germline V gene has CDR1 SGDLS and CDR2 YYNGEE. The CDR3 contains 15 residues. V was trimmed by 0 bases and J by 1 base, leaving 8 bases between them.

The V gene is TRBV5-1, the J gene TRBJ1-6; possibly TRBD1 for D (5 bases). The V end lost 1 base, the J end lost 13 bases, and 12 bases lay between the germline ends. In germline, CDR1 is SGHRS, CDR2 YFSETQ. The CDR3 consists of 13 residues. As DNA, the CDR3 is TGCGCCAGCAGCTTGACAGGTCTCAGGCCCCTCCACTTT. It is translated as CASSLTGLRPLHF. The full variable domain, completed using reference TRBV5-1 and TRBJ1-6, is KAGVTQTPRYLIKTRGQQVTLSCSPISGHRSVSWYQQTPGQGLQFLFEYFSETQRNKGNFPGRFSGRQFSNSRSEMNVSTLELGDSALYLCASSLTGLRPLHFGNGTRLTVT.

The sample holds a few counts of this clone. The chain has TRBV2 and TRBJ2-3, with D tentatively TRBD1 (6 bases). This CDR3 has 15 residues. V was trimmed by 4 bases and J by 0 bases, leaving 11 bases between them. Looked up from germline, CDR1 is SNHLY and CDR2 is FYNNEI. In DNA form, the CDR3 reads TGTGCCAGCAGTGGGGACACCCCTAGCACAGATACGCAGTATTTT. It yields the protein CASSGDTPSTDTQYF.

With regard to this clone: Distinct nucleotide sequences in the sample also encode this CDR3. V usage is TRBV19 and J usage is TRBJ1-1, with D unclear. The CDR3 is made up of 13 amino acids. V lost 5 bases to trimming and J lost 0 bases, with 7 bases between them. Germline V lookup: CDR1 LNHDA, CDR2 SQIVND (reference sequence). DNA for the CDR3: TGTGCCAGTAGTTTCACTCTGAACACTGAAGCTTTCTTT. Translated, it gives CASSFTLNTEAFF. Using reference TRBV19 and TRBJ1-1 for the parts outside the CDR3, the full variable domain is DGGITQSPKYLFRKEGQNVTLSCEQNLNHDAMYWYRQDPGQGLRLIYYSQIVNDFQKGDIAEGYSVSREKKESFPLTVTSAQKNPTAFYLCASSFTLNTEAFFGQGTRLTVV.

V gene TRBV4-1 combines with J gene TRBJ1-1, with 7 bases fitting TRBD1. This CDR3 has 17 amino acids. The germline V gene has CDR1 MGHRA and CDR2 YSYEKL. With V trimmed by 4 bases and J by 0 bases, 11 bases remained unmatched. This CDR3 is CASSPDRVISMNTEAFF. CDR3 nucleotides: TGCGCCAGCAGCCCTGACAGGGTCATAAGTATGAACACTGAAGCTTTCTTT.

The rearrangement uses TRBV5-6 and TRBJ2-3; D gene ambiguous. The CDR3 runs to 15 residues. The V end was cut by 0 bases, the J end by 0 bases, with 8 bases between. CDR1 and CDR2 (germline): SGHDT, YYEEEE. CDR3 sequence (DNA): TGTGCCAGCAGCTTGGGCCCAACTAGCACAGATACGCAGTATTTT. Encoded protein: CASSLGPTSTDTQYF. The full variable domain, rest sourced from reference TRBV5-6 and TRBJ2-3, is DAGVTQSPTHLIKTRGQQVTLRCSPKSGHDTVSWYQQALGQGPQFIFQYYEEEERQRGNFPDRFSGHQFPNYSSELNVNALLLGDSALYLCASSLGPTSTDTQYFGPGTRLTVL.

This clone showed up just once. V and J are TRBV4-2 and TRBJ1-2; TRBD1 matches 11 bases. V lost 5 bases, J lost 2 bases, and 10 bases stayed unmatched. The CDR3 is 17 amino acids. Germline CDR1 LGHNA, CDR2 YNFKEQ. CDR3 loop: CASSSLAGDRGNYGYTF. The CDR3 region has the DNA TGTGCCAGCAGCTCTTTGGCCGGGGACAGGGGGAACTATGGCTACACCTTC.

V usage is TRBV3-1 (or the pseudogene TRBV3-2) and J usage is TRBJ1-6; possible D gene TRBD1, 5 bases. V was shortened by 5 bases and J by 7 bases, with 15 bases between the two germline ends. Looked up from germline, CDR1 is LGHDT and CDR2 is YNNKEL (reference sequence). CDR3 length: 15 residues. CDR3: CASSIQGGWNSPLHF. In DNA, the CDR3 is TGTGCCAGCAGCATTCAGGGCGGTTGGAATTCACCCCTCCACTTT.

This clone was recorded only once. The V and J genes are TRBV7-9 and TRBJ2-7, with 8 bases lining up with TRBD2. V lost 1 base and J lost 2; bases outside the gene matches: 7. Looked up from germline, CDR1 is SEHNR and CDR2 is FQNEAQ (reference sequence). There are 16 residues in the CDR3. CDR3 residues: CASSLGRGVRTYEQYF. CDR3 coding DNA: TGTGCCAGCAGCTTAGGGCGGGGGGTGCGGACCTACGAGCAGTACTTC.

J is TRBJ1-2 and V is TRBV19; a weak D match, TRBD1 (6 bases). CDR1 is LNHDA, CDR2 SQIVND, per germline (reference sequence). The V and J ends lost 5 bases and 2 bases respectively, with 15 bases between them. The CDR3 contains 15 residues. The CDR3 region is CASSVRGSGNYGYTF. As DNA, the CDR3 is TGTGCCAGTAGTGTCAGGGGATCGGGAAACTATGGCTACACCTTC.

The genes are TRBV7-8 and TRBJ1-1; D is uncertain. V lost 4 bases, J lost 9 bases, and 18 bases lay in between. The germline V gene has CDR1 SGHVS and CDR2 FQNEAQ. The CDR3 length is 14 residues. CDR3 DNA: TGTGCCAGCAGCTCTGAGGGTCTGTCCGATAAAGCTTTCTTT. It codes for CASSSEGLSDKAFF.

V and J are TRBV5-1 and TRBJ2-2, with TRBD1 as a possible D gene (6 bases). The length of the CDR3 is 13 residues. V lost 3 bases to trimming and J lost 6 bases, with 9 bases between them. CDR1 SGHRS and CDR2 YFSETQ come from the germline V gene. The CDR3 nucleotides are TGCGCCAGCAGCTGGCGGACAGCCGGGGAGCTGTTTTTT. Translating gives CASSWRTAGELFF. Variable domain in full (rest from reference TRBV5-1 and TRBJ2-2): KAGVTQTPRYLIKTRGQQVTLSCSPISGHRSVSWYQQTPGQGLQFLFEYFSETQRNKGNFPGRFSGRQFSNSRSEMNVSTLELGDSALYLCASSWRTAGELFFGEGSRLTVL.

The chain carries TRBV7-9 and TRBJ1-1; the D is unclear. The V end was cut by 2 bases, the J end by 1 base, with 8 bases between. There are 14 residues in the CDR3. CDR1 SEHNR and CDR2 FQNEAQ come from the germline V gene (reference sequence). This CDR3 is CASSLSAANTEAFF. DNA for the CDR3: TGTGCCAGCAGCTTATCAGCGGCGAACACTGAAGCTTTCTTT.

The genes are TRBV5-6 and TRBJ2-7; D ambiguous. This CDR3 contains 12 residues. Per the germline V gene, CDR1 is SGHDT and CDR2 is YYEEEE. Trimming pared 3 bases from V and 1 base from J, leaving 5 bases between. The CDR3 region has the DNA TGTGCCAGCAGCTGGCAGTCCTACGAGCAGTACTTC. Its protein is CASSWQSYEQYF. Full variable domain (rest looked up from reference TRBV5-6 and TRBJ2-7): DAGVTQSPTHLIKTRGQQVTLRCSPKSGHDTVSWYQQALGQGPQFIFQYYEEEERQRGNFPDRFSGHQFPNYSSELNVNALLLGDSALYLCASSWQSYEQYFGPGTRLTVT.

The chain uses TRBV27 and TRBJ2-1; D remains unclear. Trimming shortened V by 2 bases and J by 3 bases, and 8 bases separated the two germline ends. The CDR3 consists of 14 residues. In germline, CDR1 is MNHEY, CDR2 SMNVEV (reference sequence). The CDR3 loop reads CASSLAGSYNEQFF. CDR3 nucleotide sequence: TGTGCCAGCAGTTTAGCAGGCAGCTACAATGAGCAGTTCTTC.

The chain combines TRBV2 with TRBJ1-2; D may be TRBD1 (5 bases). This CDR3 spans 15 amino acids. Per germline, CDR1 SNHLY and CDR2 FYNNEI. Trimming took off 0 bases at V and 4 bases at J, with 12 bases between the two ends. The CDR3 protein is CASSEAGRGTYGYTF. The DNA of the CDR3 is TGTGCCAGCAGTGAAGCGGGGCGGGGGACCTATGGCTACACCTTC.

The chain employs TRBV5-1 and TRBJ1-1; a weak D match, TRBD1 (5 bases). The CDR3 spans 13 residues. Germline assignment: CDR1 SGHRS and CDR2 YFSETQ. The V gene lost 4 bases and the J gene lost 11 bases, with 18 bases spanning the gap. The CDR3 nucleotides read TGCGCCAGCAGCCCCGGCGGGGGACCCGAGGCTTTCTTT. This translates into CASSPGGGPEAFF.

This rearrangement joins TRBV14 to TRBJ1-5; no clear D. Germline V gene data show CDR1 as SGHDN and CDR2 as FVKESK. The CDR3 is 15 amino acids. V was shortened by 1 base and J by 2 bases, with 9 bases between the two germline ends. The CDR3, as DNA: TGTGCCAGCAGCCAAGGAGGGCATGGCAATCAGCCCCAGCATTTT. As protein: CASSQGGHGNQPQHF.